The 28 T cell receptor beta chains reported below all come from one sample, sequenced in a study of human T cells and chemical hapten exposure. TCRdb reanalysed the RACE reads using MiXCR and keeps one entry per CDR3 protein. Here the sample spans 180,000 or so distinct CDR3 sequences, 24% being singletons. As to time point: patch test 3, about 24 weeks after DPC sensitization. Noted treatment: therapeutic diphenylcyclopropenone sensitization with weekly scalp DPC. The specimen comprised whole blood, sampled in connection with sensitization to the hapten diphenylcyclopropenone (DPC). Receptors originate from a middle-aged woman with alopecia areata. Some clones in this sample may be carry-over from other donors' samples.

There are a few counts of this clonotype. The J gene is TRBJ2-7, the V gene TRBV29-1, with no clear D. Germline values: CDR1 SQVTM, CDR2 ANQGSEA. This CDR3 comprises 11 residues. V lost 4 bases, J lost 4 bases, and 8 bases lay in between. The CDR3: CSVATEYEQYF. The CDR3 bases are TGCAGCGTTGCAACAGAGTACGAGCAGTACTTC.

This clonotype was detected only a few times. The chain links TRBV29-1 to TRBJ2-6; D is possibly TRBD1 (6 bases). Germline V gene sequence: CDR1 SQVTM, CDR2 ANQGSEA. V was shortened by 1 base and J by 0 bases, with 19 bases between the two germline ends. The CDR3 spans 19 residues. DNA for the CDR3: TGCAGCGTTGAAGTTATGACAGGCCACCCTTTCTCTGGGGCCAACGTCCTGACTTTC. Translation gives CSVEVMTGHPFSGANVLTF.

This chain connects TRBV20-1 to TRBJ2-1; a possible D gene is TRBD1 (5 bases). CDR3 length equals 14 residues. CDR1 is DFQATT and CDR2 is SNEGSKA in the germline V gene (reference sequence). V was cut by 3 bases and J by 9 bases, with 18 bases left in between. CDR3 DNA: TGCAGTGCTAGGGGGCTAGAGTATACAAGTGAGCAGTTCTTC. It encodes CSARGLEYTSEQFF.

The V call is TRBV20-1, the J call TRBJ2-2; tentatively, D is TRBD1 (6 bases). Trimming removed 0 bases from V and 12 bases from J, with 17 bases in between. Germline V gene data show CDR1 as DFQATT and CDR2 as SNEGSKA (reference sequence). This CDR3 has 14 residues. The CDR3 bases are TGCAGTGCTAGAGAGGCGAACAGGGCGTATCAGCTGTTTTTT. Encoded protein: CSAREANRAYQLFF.

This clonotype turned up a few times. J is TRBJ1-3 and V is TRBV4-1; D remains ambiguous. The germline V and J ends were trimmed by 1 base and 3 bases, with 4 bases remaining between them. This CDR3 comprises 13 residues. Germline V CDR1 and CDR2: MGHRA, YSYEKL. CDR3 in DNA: TGCGCCAGCAGCCAAGTAGTTGGAAACACCATATATTTT. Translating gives CASSQVVGNTIYF.

As DNA, the CDR3 is TGCAGCGGAGGACAGGGCATGTGGAATGAGCAGTTCTTC. It yields the protein CSGGQGMWNEQFF. The chain recombines TRBV29-1 with TRBJ2-1; 8 bases align to TRBD1. This CDR3 contains 13 residues. The germline V gene encodes CDR1 SQVTM and CDR2 ANQGSEA. Trimming cost V 7 bases and J 7 bases; bases outside gene matches: 9.

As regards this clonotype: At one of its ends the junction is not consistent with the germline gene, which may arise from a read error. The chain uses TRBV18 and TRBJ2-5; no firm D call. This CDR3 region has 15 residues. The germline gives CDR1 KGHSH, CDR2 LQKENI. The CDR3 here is CATSPRARVEETQYF. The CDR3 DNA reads TGTGCCACCTCACCAAGGGCAAGAGTCGAAGAGACCCAGTACTTC.

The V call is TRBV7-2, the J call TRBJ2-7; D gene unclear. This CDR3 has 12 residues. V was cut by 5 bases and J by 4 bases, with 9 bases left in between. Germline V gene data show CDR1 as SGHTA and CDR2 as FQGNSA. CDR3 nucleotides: TGTGCCAGCAGCCCAAACCCTTACGAGCAGTACTTC. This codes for CASSPNPYEQYF.

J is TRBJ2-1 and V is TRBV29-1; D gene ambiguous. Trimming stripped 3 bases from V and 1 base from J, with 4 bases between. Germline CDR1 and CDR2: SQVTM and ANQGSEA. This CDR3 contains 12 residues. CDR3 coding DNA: TGCAGCGTTGAGCTTTCCTACAATGAGCAGTTCTTC. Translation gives CSVELSYNEQFF.

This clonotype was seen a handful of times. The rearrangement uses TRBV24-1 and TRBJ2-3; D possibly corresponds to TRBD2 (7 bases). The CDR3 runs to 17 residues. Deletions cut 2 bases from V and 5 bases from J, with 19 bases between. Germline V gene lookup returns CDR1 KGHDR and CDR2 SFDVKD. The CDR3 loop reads CATSDSQGGGRGDTQYF. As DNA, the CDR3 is TGTGCCACCAGTGATTCACAGGGTGGCGGGAGAGGAGATACGCAGTATTTT.

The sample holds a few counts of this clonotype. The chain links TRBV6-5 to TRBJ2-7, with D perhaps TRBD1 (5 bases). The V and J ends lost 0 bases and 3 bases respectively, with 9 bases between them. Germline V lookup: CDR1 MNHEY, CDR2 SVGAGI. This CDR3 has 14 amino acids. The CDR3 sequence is CASSYSRQGYEQYF. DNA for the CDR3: TGTGCCAGCAGTTACTCCAGGCAGGGCTACGAGCAGTACTTC.

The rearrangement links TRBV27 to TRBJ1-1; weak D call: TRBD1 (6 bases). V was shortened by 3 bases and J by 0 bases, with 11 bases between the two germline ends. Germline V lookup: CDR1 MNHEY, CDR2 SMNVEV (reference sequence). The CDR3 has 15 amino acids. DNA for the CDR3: TGTGCCAGCAGTTTTAGGGGGGCCATGAACACTGAAGCTTTCTTT. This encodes CASSFRGAMNTEAFF.

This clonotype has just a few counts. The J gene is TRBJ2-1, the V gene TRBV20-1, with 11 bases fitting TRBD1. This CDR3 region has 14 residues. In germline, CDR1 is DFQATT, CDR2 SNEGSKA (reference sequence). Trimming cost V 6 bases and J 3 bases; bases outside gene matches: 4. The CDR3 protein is CSARTGGNYNEQFF. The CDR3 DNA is TGCAGTGCGAGGACAGGGGGCAACTACAATGAGCAGTTCTTC.

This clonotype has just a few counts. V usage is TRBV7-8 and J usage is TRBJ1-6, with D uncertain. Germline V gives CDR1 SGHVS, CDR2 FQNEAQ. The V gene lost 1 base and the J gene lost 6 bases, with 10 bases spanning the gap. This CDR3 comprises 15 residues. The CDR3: CASSLGGESNSPLHF. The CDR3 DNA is TGTGCCAGCAGCTTAGGTGGGGAGTCTAATTCACCCCTCCACTTT. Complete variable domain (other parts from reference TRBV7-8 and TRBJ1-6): GAGVSQSPRYKVAKRGQDVALRCDPISGHVSLFWYQQALGQGPEFLTYFQNEAQLDKSGLPSDRFFAERPEGSVSTLKIQRTQQEDSAVYLCASSLGGESNSPLHFGNGTRLTVT.

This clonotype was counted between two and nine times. CDR3 coding DNA: TGTGCCAGCAGTTACAGGACAGGCCTAGCCCGCAATCAGCCCCAGCATTTT. It codes for CASSYRTGLARNQPQHF. The rearrangement links TRBV6-2 or TRBV6-3 to TRBJ1-5; TRBD1 matches 7 bases. Germline CDR1 MNHEY, CDR2 SVGEGT. The CDR3 consists of 17 residues. Germline trimming cut 2 bases from V and 2 bases from J; bases unmatched to any gene: 9.

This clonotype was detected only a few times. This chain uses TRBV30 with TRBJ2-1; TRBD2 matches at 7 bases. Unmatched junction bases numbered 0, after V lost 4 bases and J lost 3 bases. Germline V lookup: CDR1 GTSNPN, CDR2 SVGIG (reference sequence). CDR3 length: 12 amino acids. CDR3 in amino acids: CAWTSGYNEQFF. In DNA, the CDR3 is TGTGCCTGGACTAGCGGCTACAATGAGCAGTTCTTC. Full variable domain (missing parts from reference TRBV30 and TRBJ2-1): SQTIHQWPATLVQPVGSPLSLECTVEGTSNPNLYWYRQAAGRGLQLLFYSVGIGQISSEVPQNLSASRPQDRQFILSSKKLLLSDSGFYLCAWTSGYNEQFFGPGTRLTVL.

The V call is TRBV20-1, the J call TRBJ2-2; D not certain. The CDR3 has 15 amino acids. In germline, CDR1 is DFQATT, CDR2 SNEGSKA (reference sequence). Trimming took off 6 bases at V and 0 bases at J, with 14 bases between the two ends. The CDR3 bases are TGCAGTGCCACCCAGACCTGGCCGAACACCGGGGAGCTGTTTTTT. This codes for CSATQTWPNTGELFF.

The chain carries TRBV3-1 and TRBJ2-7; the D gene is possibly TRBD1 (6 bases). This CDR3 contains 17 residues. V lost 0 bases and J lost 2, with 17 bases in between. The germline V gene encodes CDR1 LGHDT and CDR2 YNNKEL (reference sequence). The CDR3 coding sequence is TGTGCCAGCAGCCAAGAGGGGGCGGCGGCAGGGACCTACGAGCAGTACTTC. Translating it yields CASSQEGAAAGTYEQYF.

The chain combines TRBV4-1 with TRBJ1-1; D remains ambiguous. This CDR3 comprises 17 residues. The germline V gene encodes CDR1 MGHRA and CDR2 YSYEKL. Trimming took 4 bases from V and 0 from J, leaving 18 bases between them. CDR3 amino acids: CASSLRSLSSMNTEAFF. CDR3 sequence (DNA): TGCGCCAGCAGCCTCCGGAGTTTGAGTTCCATGAACACTGAAGCTTTCTTT.

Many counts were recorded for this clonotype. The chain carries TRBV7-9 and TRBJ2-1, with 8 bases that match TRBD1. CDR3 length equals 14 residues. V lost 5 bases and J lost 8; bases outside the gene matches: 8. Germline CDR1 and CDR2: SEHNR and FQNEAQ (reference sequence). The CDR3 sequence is CASSADRVRDEQFF. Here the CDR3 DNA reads TGTGCCAGCAGCGCGGACAGGGTAAGGGATGAGCAGTTCTTC.

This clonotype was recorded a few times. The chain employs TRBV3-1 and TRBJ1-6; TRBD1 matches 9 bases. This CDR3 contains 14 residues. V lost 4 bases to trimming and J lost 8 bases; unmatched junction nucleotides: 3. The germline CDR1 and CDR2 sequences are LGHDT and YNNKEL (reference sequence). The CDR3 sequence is CASSPGQGYSPLHF. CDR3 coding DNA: TGTGCCAGCAGCCCGGGACAGGGATATTCACCCCTCCACTTT.

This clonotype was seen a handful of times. The CDR3: CASSTGIYEETQYF. CDR3 bases: TGTGCCAGCAGCACCGGGATTTACGAAGAGACCCAGTACTTC. The rearrangement links TRBV9 to TRBJ2-5, with D perhaps TRBD2 (5 bases). The CDR3 consists of 14 residues. With 4 bases removed from V and 3 bases from J, the gap between germline ends came to 13 bases. CDR1 is SGDLS, CDR2 YYNGEE, per germline.

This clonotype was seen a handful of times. CDR3 region: CASSQGQGTSSYEQYF. The CDR3 DNA reads TGTGCCAGCAGCCAAGGACAGGGCACCAGCTCCTACGAGCAGTACTTC. V and J are TRBV4-2 and TRBJ2-7; 7 bases line up with TRBD1. This CDR3 comprises 16 residues. The V gene's germline CDR1 is LGHNA and CDR2 YNFKEQ. J lost 0 bases, V lost 1 base, and 6 bases had no gene match.

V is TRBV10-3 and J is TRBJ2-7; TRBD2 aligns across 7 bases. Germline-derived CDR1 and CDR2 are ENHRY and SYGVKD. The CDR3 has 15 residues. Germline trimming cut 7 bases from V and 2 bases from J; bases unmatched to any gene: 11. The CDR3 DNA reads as TGTGCCATCAAGAGAGCTAGCGGCCATACCTACGAGCAGTACTTC. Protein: CAIKRASGHTYEQYF.

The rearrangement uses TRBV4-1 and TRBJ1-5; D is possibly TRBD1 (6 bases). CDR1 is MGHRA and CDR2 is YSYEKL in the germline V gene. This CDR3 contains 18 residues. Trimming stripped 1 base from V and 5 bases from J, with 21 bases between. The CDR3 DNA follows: TGCGCCAGCAGCCAAGGCACCGCCGGGGGGGGGCGGCATCAGCCCCAGCATTTT. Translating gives CASSQGTAGGGRHQPQHF.

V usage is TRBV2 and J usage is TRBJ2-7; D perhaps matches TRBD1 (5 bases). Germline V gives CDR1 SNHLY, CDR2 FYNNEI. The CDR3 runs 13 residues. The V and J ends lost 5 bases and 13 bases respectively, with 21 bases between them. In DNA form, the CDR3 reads TGTGCCAGCAGTTCCGACAGAAACTTATCATATTACTTC. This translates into CASSSDRNLSYYF.

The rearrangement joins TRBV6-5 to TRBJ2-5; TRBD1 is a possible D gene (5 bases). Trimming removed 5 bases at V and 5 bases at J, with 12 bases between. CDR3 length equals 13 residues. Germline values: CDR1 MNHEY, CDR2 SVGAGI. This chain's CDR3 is CASSNQGRETQYF. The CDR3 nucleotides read TGTGCCAGCAGTAATCAGGGCCGTGAGACCCAGTACTTC.

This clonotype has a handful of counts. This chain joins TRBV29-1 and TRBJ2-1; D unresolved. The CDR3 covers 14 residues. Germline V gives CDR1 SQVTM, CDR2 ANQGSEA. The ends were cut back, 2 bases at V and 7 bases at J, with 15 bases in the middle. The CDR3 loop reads CSVEPPPRRNEQFF. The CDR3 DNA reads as TGCAGCGTTGAACCCCCCCCAAGACGAAATGAGCAGTTCTTC.